Below are 13 T cell receptor beta chains sequenced from a single sample in a study of blood T cell repertoires in COVID-19. The table came from immunoSEQ multiplex PCR; TCRdb's copy has only in-frame clones and leaves some out. The sample includes 70,000 to 95,000 clones, approximately 86% seen only once; the top ten take 10% to 15%. Sequenced material: peripheral blood. The receptors come from a woman in her 70s with active or convalescent COVID-19.

This chain joins TRBV5-4 and TRBJ2-7; the D gene is possibly TRBD2 (6 bases). The germline V gene has CDR1 SGHNT and CDR2 YYREEE (reference sequence). The CDR3 contains 14 residues. V gave up 0 bases and J gave up 4 bases, with 11 bases separating them. The CDR3 is CASSLGGVKYEQYF. The CDR3 DNA follows: TGTGCCAGCAGCTTGGGGGGGGTGAAATACGAGCAGTACTTC.

On this clone: The same CDR3 arises from other DNA sequences in this sample as well. V gene TRBV5-4 combines with J gene TRBJ1-3; D is uncertain. The germline CDR1 and CDR2 sequences are SGHNT and YYREEE (reference sequence). Trimming removed 4 bases from V and 1 base from J, with 6 bases in between. CDR3 length: 13 residues. The chain's CDR3 is CASSRGSGNTIYF. As DNA, the CDR3 is TGTGCCAGCAGCCGGGGATCTGGAAACACCATATATTTT.

J is TRBJ1-2 and V is TRBV5-1; TRBD1 matches 7 bases. V was clipped by 4 bases and J by 6 bases; unmatched bases: 6. The germline gives CDR1 SGHRS, CDR2 YFSETQ. The CDR3 consists of 13 residues. CDR3 sequence reads: CASSPGTAHGYTF. Written as DNA, the CDR3 is TGCGCCAGCAGCCCCGGGACAGCTCATGGCTACACCTTC.

This clone was seen just once. The chain combines TRBV6-5 with TRBJ2-7, with 10 bases lining up with TRBD1. The CDR3 is made up of 15 amino acids. From germline, CDR1 is MNHEY and CDR2 SVGAGI. V was pared by 6 bases and J by 2 bases, with 7 bases of the junction left unmatched. CDR3 region: CASRPGTGEAYEQYF. The CDR3 coding sequence is TGTGCCAGCAGACCCGGGACAGGGGAGGCCTACGAGCAGTACTTC.

This sequence joins TRBV3-1 (or the pseudogene TRBV3-2) and TRBJ1-2; D gene unclear. The ends were cut back, 0 bases at V and 6 bases at J, with 14 bases in the middle. Germline CDR1 is LGHDT and CDR2 is YNNKEL (reference sequence). The CDR3 sequence is 15 residues long. CDR3 amino acids: CASSQDAQAYDGYTF. Here the CDR3 DNA reads TGTGCCAGCAGCCAAGATGCCCAAGCCTATGATGGCTACACCTTC.

J is TRBJ2-5 and V is TRBV2; no reliable D call. CDR3 size: 11 residues. In germline, CDR1 is SNHLY, CDR2 FYNNEI. Trimming removed 6 bases from V and 7 bases from J, with 9 bases in between. CDR3 residues: CASRSFGTQYF. The CDR3 nucleotides read TGTGCCAGCAGGTCTTTCGGGACCCAGTACTTC.

V and J are TRBV24-1 and TRBJ1-2; tentative D call: TRBD1 (6 bases). This CDR3 comprises 16 residues. From germline, CDR1 is KGHDR and CDR2 SFDVKD. The V end lost 5 bases, the J end lost 3 bases, and 18 bases lay between the germline ends. The CDR3, as DNA: TGTGCCACCAGTGCAACCGGACAGACACCCCACTATGGCTACACCTTC. It is translated as CATSATGQTPHYGYTF.

This chain joins TRBV18 and TRBJ1-2, with D unclear. V lost 3 bases to trimming and J lost 6 bases, with 8 bases between them. The CDR3 loop spans 12 amino acids. Per germline, CDR1 KGHSH and CDR2 LQKENI. CDR3: CASSPQEDGYTF. DNA of the CDR3: TGTGCCAGCTCACCCCAGGAGGATGGCTACACCTTC.

The chain uses TRBV5-6 and TRBJ1-2, with 12 bases identical to TRBD1. V shed 0 bases, J shed 7 bases, and the junction held 13 bases outside the gene matches. CDR1 is SGHDT, CDR2 YYEEEE, per germline. This CDR3 has 18 residues. CDR3 sequence (DNA): TGTGCCAGCAGCTTGGAAAGGGACAGGGGGCTTCGGTACTTTGGCTACACCTTC. Translated, it gives CASSLERDRGLRYFGYTF.

The chain links TRBV7-8 to TRBJ2-6, with 8 bases fitting TRBD1. The CDR3 consists of 16 residues. Germline values: CDR1 SGHVS, CDR2 FQNEAQ. Trimming took 5 bases from V and 1 from J; bases not matched to a gene: 4. CDR3 loop: CASSLTGGSGANVLTF. The DNA of the CDR3 is TGTGCCAGCAGCCTAACAGGGGGATCTGGGGCCAACGTCCTGACTTTC.

The chain recombines TRBV3-1 (or the pseudogene TRBV3-2) with TRBJ2-5; 8 nucleotides agree with TRBD2. CDR1 is LGHDT, CDR2 YNNKEL, per germline (reference sequence). V lost 0 bases and J lost 4; bases outside the gene matches: 10. CDR3 length: 17 amino acids. CDR3 bases: TGTGCCAGCAGCCAAGATCAGACTAGCGATTACGTAGAGACCCAGTACTTC. Its protein product is CASSQDQTSDYVETQYF.

The rearrangement uses TRBV7-2 and TRBJ1-4; the D gene is possibly TRBD1 (5 bases). The V end was cut by 2 bases, the J end by 11 bases, with 12 bases between. The germline V gene has CDR1 SGHTA and CDR2 FQGNSA. This CDR3 has 13 residues. The DNA for the CDR3 is TGTGCCAGCAGCTTAAGCAGGCCAGGGAAACTGTTTTTT. Protein: CASSLSRPGKLFF.

V usage is TRBV6-2 or TRBV6-3 and J usage is TRBJ1-1, with D maybe TRBD1 (5 bases). Per the germline V gene, CDR1 is MNHEY and CDR2 is SVGEGT. V was pared by 6 bases and J by 1 base, with 21 bases between. CDR3 length equals 17 residues. The CDR3 reads CASSPFSGQETNTEAFF. The CDR3, as DNA: TGTGCCAGCAGCCCTTTCTCAGGGCAGGAAACGAACACTGAAGCTTTCTTT.